These 4 T cell receptor beta chains were sequenced from one sample in a study of metastatic and nonmetastatic thyroid tumors (TCRdb year 2020). None of the patients had been given any treatment before thyroid surgery. Library preparation used PCR. The reads were generated on an Illumina HiSeq 4000. TCRdb reprocessed the public reads (quality trimming at Q25 with fastp, clone calling with MiXCR) and kept in-frame beta chains. Recorded for this sample are 20,000 to 25,000 clones; more than 30% of them occurred a single time. The leading ten clones occupy about 20% of the sample. Source material: blood. These receptors came from a male donor with papillary thyroid cancer or a benign thyroid nodule (not recorded which). Some clones in this sample may be carry-over from other donors' samples.

A few counts support this clone. The chain carries TRBV6-1 and TRBJ2-7; possibly TRBD2 for D (6 bases). This CDR3 region has 15 residues. V dropped 0 bases and J dropped 0 bases, with 9 bases sitting between them. Per germline, CDR1 MNHNS and CDR2 SASEGT. The CDR3 DNA sequence: TGTGCCAGCAGTGAAGCGGCCGGGAGCTCCTACGAGCAGTACTTC. Amino acids: CASSEAAGSSYEQYF.

The chain uses TRBV5-6 and TRBJ1-1, with D possibly matching TRBD1 (5 bases). Germline CDR1 SGHDT, CDR2 YYEEEE. CDR3 length: 16 amino acids. Deletions cut 9 bases from V and 0 bases from J, with 21 bases between. The CDR3 sequence is CATLSGGLSMNTEAFF. The CDR3 bases are TGTGCCACCCTGTCCGGGGGGTTGAGCATGAACACTGAAGCTTTCTTT.

The chain uses TRBV6-5 and TRBJ1-5; 9 nucleotides match TRBD1. The germline CDR1 and CDR2 sequences are MNHEY and SVGAGI. V was pared by 0 bases and J by 2 bases, with 2 bases of the junction left unmatched. The CDR3 spans 16 residues. For the CDR3, the DNA is TGTGCCAGCAGTTACTCGGGACAGGGTGGCAATCAGCCCCAGCATTTT. This sequence encodes CASSYSGQGGNQPQHF.

By share, this clone ranks as medium-sized. The chain joins TRBV5-1 to TRBJ1-1; 7 nucleotides line up with TRBD1. CDR1 is SGHRS and CDR2 is YFSETQ in the germline V gene. This CDR3 is 14 amino acids long. V shed 2 bases and J 1 base; nucleotides not matched to a gene: 2. The CDR3, as DNA: TGCGCCAGCAGCTTACAGGGGCCGAACACTGAAGCTTTCTTT. This translates into CASSLQGPNTEAFF.